This T cell receptor (beta chain) was sequenced for a study of control samples from healthy donors and cancer patients. In this sample, this clone turned up once. Data came from immunoSEQ multiplex PCR; TCRdb stores just in-frame clones and leaves some out. The data hold under 55,000 clones, with about 91% observed a single time. From germline, CDR1 is SGHNT and CDR2 YENEEA. This CDR3 spans 16 amino acids. Trimming stripped 5 bases from V and 2 bases from J, with 17 bases between. The chain couples TRBV11-3 to TRBJ2-3; D is possibly TRBD1 (6 bases). Sequenced sample: PBMCs. The receptor's source is a woman between 35 and 50 years old with head and neck cancer. The CDR3 sequence: CASSQLPGHPTDTQYF. The DNA of the CDR3 is TGTGCCAGCAGCCAACTCCCGGGACACCCCACAGATACGCAGTATTTT.